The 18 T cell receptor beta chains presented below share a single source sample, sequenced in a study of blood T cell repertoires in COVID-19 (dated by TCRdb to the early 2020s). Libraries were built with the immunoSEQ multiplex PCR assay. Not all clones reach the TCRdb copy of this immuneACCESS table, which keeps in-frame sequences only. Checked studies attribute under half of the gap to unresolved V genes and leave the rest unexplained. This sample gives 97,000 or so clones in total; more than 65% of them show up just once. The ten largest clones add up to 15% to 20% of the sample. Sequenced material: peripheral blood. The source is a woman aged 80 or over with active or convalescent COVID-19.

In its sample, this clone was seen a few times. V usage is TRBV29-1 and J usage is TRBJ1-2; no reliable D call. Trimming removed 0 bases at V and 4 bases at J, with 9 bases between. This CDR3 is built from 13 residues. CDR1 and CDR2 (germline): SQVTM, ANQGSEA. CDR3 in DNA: TGCAGCGTTGAAGAGGCGGGATCCTATGGCTACACCTTC. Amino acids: CSVEEAGSYGYTF.

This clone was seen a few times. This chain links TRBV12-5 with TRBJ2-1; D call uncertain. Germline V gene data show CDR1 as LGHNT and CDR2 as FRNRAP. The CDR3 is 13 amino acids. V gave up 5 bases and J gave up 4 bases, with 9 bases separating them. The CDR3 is CASGHWAYNEQFF. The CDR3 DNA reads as TGTGCTAGTGGTCATTGGGCATACAATGAGCAGTTCTTC.

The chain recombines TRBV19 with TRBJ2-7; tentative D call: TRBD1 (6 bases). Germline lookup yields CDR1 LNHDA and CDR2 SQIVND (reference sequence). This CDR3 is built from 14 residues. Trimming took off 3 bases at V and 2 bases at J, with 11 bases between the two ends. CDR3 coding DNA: TGTGCCAGTAGTATTTCAGGGGCGACCTACGAGCAGTACTTC. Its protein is CASSISGATYEQYF.

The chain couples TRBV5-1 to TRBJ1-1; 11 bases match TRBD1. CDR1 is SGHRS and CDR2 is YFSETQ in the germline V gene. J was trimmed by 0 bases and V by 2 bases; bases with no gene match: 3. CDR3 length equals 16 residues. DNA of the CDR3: TGCGCCAGCAGCTTCGGGACAGGGGGTATGAACACTGAAGCTTTCTTT. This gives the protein CASSFGTGGMNTEAFF.

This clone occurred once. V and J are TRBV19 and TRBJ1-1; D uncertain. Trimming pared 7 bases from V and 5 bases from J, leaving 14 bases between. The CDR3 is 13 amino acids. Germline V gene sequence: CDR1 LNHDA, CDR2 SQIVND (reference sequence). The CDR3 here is CASITPPETEAFF. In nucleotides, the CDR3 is TGTGCCAGTATTACACCGCCGGAGACTGAAGCTTTCTTT. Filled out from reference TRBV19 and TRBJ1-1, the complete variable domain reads DGGITQSPKYLFRKEGQNVTLSCEQNLNHDAMYWYRQDPGQGLRLIYYSQIVNDFQKGDIAEGYSVSREKKESFPLTVTSAQKNPTAFYLCASITPPETEAFFGQGTRLTVV.

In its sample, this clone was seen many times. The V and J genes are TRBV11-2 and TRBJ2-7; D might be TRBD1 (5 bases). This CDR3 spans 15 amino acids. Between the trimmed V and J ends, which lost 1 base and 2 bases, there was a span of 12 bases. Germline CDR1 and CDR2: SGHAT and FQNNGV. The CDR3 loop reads CASSLGSGAAYEQYF. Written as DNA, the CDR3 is TGTGCCAGCAGCTTAGGCAGTGGGGCAGCCTACGAGCAGTACTTC.

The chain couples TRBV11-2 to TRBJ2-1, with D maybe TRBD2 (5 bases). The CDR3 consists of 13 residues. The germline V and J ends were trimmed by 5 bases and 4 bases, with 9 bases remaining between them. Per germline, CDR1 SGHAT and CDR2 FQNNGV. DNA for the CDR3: TGTGCCAGCAGCGGGAGTCTTTACAATGAGCAGTTCTTC. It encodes CASSGSLYNEQFF. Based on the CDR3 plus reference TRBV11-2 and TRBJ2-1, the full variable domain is EAGVAQSPRYKIIEKRQSVAFWCNPISGHATLYWYQQILGQGPKLLIQFQNNGVVDDSQLPKDRFSAERLKGVDSTLKIQPAKLEDSAVYLCASSGSLYNEQFFGPGTRLTVL.

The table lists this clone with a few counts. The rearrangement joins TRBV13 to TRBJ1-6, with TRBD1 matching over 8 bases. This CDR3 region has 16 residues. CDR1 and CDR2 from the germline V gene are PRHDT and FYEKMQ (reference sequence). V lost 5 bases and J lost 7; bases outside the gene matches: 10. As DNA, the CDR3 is TGTGCCAGCAGCGCCTACCCAGGGGGCGCAAATTCACCCCTCCACTTT. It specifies CASSAYPGGANSPLHF. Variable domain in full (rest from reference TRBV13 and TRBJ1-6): AAGVIQSPRHLIKEKRETATLKCYPIPRHDTVYWYQQGPGQDPQFLISFYEKMQSDKGSIPDRFSAQQFSDYHSELNMSSLELGDSALYFCASSAYPGGANSPLHFGNGTRLTVT.

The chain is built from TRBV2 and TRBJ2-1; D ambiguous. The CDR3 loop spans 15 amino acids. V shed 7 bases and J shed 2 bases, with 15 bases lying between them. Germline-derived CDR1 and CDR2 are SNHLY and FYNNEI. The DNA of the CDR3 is TGTGCCAGCACCTTAGTAGAGGTGGCCTACAATGAGCAGTTCTTC. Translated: CASTLVEVAYNEQFF.

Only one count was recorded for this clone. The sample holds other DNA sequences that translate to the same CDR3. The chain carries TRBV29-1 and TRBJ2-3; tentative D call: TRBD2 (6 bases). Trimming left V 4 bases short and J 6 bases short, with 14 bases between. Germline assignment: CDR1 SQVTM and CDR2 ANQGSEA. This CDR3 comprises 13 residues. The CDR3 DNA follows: TGCAGCGTTGTTCGGCGGGGCGCTGATACGCAGTATTTT. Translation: CSVVRRGADTQYF.

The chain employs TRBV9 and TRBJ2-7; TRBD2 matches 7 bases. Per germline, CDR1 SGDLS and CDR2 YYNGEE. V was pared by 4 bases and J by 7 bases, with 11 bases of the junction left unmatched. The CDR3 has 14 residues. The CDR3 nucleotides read TGTGCCAGCAGCTCCCTAGGGGTCGGGGGGGAGCAGTACTTC. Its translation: CASSSLGVGGEQYF.

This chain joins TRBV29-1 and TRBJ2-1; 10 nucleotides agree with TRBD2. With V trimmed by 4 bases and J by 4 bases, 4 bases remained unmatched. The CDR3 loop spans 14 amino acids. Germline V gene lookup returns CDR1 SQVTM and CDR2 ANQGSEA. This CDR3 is CSVVQREGYNEQFF. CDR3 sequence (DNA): TGCAGCGTTGTTCAGCGGGAGGGGTACAATGAGCAGTTCTTC.

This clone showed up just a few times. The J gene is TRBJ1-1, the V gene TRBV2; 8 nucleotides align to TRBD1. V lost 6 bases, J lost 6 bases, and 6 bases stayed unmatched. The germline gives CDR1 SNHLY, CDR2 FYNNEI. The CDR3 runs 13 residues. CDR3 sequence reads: CASRLGQAAEAFF. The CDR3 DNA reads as TGTGCCAGCAGGCTGGGACAGGCAGCTGAAGCTTTCTTT.

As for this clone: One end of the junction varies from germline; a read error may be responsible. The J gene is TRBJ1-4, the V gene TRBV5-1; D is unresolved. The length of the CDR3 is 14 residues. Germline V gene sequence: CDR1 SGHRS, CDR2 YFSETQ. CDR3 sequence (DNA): TGTGCCAGCAGCTTGGATCCGGGAAATGAAAAACTGTTTTTT. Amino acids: CASSLDPGNEKLFF.

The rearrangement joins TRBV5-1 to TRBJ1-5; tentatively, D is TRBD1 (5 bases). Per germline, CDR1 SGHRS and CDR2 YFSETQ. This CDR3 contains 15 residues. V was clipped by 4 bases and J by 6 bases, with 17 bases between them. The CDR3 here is CASSANPGLIQPQHF. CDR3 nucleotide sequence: TGCGCCAGCAGCGCAAATCCGGGACTAATTCAGCCCCAGCATTTT.

This CDR3 is CSARAGAEQFF. The CDR3, as DNA: TGCAGTGCTAGGGCGGGAGCTGAGCAGTTCTTC. The genes are TRBV20-1 and TRBJ2-1, with 7 bases identical to TRBD2. The junction had 2 bases not matched to a gene; V was cut back by 3 bases and J by 9 bases. Germline V lookup: CDR1 DFQATT, CDR2 SNEGSKA (reference sequence). This CDR3 spans 11 amino acids.

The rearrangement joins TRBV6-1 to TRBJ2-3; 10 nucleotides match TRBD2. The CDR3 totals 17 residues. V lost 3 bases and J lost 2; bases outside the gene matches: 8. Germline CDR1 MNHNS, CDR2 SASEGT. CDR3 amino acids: CASSDRRTSGNTDTQYF. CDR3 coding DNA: TGTGCCAGCAGTGACCGACGGACTAGCGGTAACACAGATACGCAGTATTTT.

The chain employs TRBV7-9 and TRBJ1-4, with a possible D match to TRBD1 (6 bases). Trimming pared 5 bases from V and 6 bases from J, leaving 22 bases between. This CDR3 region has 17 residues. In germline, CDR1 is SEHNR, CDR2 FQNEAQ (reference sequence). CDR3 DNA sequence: TGTGCCAGCAGCCCCCAGAGGGGTTCGGGGGGCGATGAAAAACTGTTTTTT. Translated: CASSPQRGSGGDEKLFF.